The 6 T cell receptor beta chains below all came from one sample that was sequenced in a study of T cell responses to AZD1222 COVID-19 vaccine. Clones were sequenced by immunoSEQ multiplex PCR, and TCRdb holds only the in-frame ones, with some missing. The table lists 100,000 or so clones, roughly 82% of them singletons. The sequencing here drew on peripheral blood, taken on day 0 of AZD1222 vaccination. These receptors came from an adult in good health.

CDR3 protein: CASGGGFRGTIQYF. CDR3 nucleotides: TGTGCCAGTGGGGGAGGGTTCCGGGGCACCATTCAGTACTTC. The V gene is TRBV2, the J gene TRBJ2-4, with 7 bases that match TRBD2. This CDR3 has 14 amino acids. Germline assignment: CDR1 SNHLY and CDR2 FYNNEI. J gave up 9 bases and V 9 bases, and 14 bases lay outside the gene matches.

This chain connects TRBV7-8 to TRBJ2-1; 10 bases agree with TRBD2. Losses at the gene ends were 5 bases for V and 4 bases for J; bases not matched to a gene: 5. The CDR3 has 15 residues. Germline V lookup: CDR1 SGHVS, CDR2 FQNEAQ. DNA for the CDR3: TGTGCCAGCAGCGTAAGCGGGGGGGGATACAATGAGCAGTTCTTC. Amino acid sequence: CASSVSGGGYNEQFF.

DNA of the CDR3: TGTGCCAGCGCCCGGGACAGGGTATATGGCTACACCTTC. Translating gives CASARDRVYGYTF. The chain recombines TRBV27 with TRBJ1-2; 9 bases fit TRBD1. The CDR3 has 13 amino acids. Germline lookup yields CDR1 MNHEY and CDR2 SMNVEV (reference sequence). V lost 8 bases to trimming and J lost 5 bases; unmatched junction nucleotides: 6.

The CDR3 reads CASSRGYGYTF. CDR3 coding DNA: TGTGCCAGCAGCCGGGGATATGGCTACACCTTC. The rearrangement links TRBV11-2 to TRBJ1-2; D unresolved. Germline V gives CDR1 SGHAT, CDR2 FQNNGV. The CDR3 has 11 residues. Trimming removed 5 bases from V and 5 bases from J, with 6 bases in between.

The V call is TRBV5-4, the J call TRBJ1-1, with D unclear. The germline V and J ends were trimmed by 0 bases and 1 base, with 7 bases remaining between them. CDR3 length: 14 residues. Germline assignment: CDR1 SGHNT and CDR2 YYREEE (reference sequence). CDR3: CASSLAVRNTEAFF. The CDR3 DNA reads as TGTGCCAGCAGCTTGGCGGTAAGGAACACTGAAGCTTTCTTT.

V is TRBV7-2 and J is TRBJ2-7, with D maybe TRBD2 (6 bases). The CDR3 totals 15 residues. The germline CDR1 and CDR2 sequences are SGHTA and FQGNSA. V was trimmed by 0 bases and J by 5 bases, leaving 14 bases between them. This CDR3 is CASSLAPGRQHEQYF. As DNA, the CDR3 is TGTGCCAGCAGCTTAGCGCCAGGGAGGCAACACGAGCAGTACTTC.